This T cell receptor beta chain was recovered during a study of T cell responses to AZD1222 COVID-19 vaccine. Findings of the study overall: After the peak T cell response, and only then, were repertoires sampled. Nearly half of spike-specific TCRs reportedly target variant regions that are unmutated in the B.1.351 and B.1.1.7 variants. Elevations in Spike-specific TCR breadth and depth followed administration of two AZD1222 doses. Females outnumbered males among donors, who were mostly white British; clonal diversity was possibly underestimated.

Generated by immunoSEQ multiplex PCR, the TCRdb table keeps only in-frame clones and is missing some. Counted here are fewer than 200,000 clones, 75% to 90% occurring once; the ten biggest clones make up around 4.5%. In the case of this clone: The antigen is undetermined.

The ends were cut back, 2 bases at V and 8 bases at J, with 16 bases in the middle. Germline V gene lookup returns CDR1 MNHEY and CDR2 SVGAGI. The CDR3 totals 15 residues. The sequence was obtained from an adult who received the MenACWY meningococcal vaccine as a control. This sample comprised peripheral blood, obtained 28 days after the second dose of the MenACWY control vaccine. The chain joins TRBV6-5 to TRBJ2-1; D gene unclear. CDR3 nucleotides: TGTGCCAGCAGTTACGGACGGACCGCCGCCTATGAGCAGTTCTTC. It yields the protein CASSYGRTAAYEQFF.